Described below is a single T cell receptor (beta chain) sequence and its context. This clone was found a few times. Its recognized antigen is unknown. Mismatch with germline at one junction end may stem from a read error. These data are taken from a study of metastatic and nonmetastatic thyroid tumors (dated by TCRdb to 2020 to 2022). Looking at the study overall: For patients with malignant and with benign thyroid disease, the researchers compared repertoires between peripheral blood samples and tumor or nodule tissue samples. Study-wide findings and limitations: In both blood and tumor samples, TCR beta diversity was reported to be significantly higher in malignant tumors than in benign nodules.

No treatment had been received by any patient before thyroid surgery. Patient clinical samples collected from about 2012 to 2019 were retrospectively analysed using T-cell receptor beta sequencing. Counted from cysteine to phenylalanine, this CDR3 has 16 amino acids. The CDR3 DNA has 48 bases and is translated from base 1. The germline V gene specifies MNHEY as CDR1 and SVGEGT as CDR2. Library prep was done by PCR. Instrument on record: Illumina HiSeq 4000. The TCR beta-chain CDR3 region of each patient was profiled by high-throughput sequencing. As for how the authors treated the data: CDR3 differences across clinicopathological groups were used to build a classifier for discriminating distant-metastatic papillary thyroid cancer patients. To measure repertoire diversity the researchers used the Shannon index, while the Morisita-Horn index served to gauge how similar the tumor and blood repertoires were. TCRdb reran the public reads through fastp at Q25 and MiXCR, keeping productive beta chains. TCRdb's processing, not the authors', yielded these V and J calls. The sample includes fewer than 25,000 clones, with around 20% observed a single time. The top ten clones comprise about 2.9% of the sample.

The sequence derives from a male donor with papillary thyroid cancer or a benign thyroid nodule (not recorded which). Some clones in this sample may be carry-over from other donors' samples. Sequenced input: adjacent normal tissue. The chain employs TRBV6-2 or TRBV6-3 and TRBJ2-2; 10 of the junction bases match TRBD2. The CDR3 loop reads CASRRSGTSATGELLF. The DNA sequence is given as TGTGCCAGCAGGAGATCCGGGACTAGCGCTACCGGGGAGCTTCTTTTT.